This note documents a single TCR beta chain sequence. Its cognate antigen is unknown. This sample stems from a study of shared clonotypes between healthy human individuals. Findings and limits, study-wide: Rarefaction curves obtained for sorted subsets showed sequencing incomplete despite large depth. Among a few donors, about 4.6% of naive CD4 clonotypes were found in common.

TCRdb's table, derived via immunoSEQ multiplex PCR, lists solely in-frame clones and lacks some. Of about 1 million clones detected, about 77% appear once; the ten largest clones hold roughly 1.5%. This CDR3 region has 14 residues. Germline-derived CDR1 and CDR2 are SGHRS and YFSETQ. The V gene end was trimmed by 6 bases and the J gene end by 5 bases; junction bases not matched to a gene: 7. The sequenced material came from memory CD4+ T cells sorted from blood. The subset here: CD45RA-negative fraction. This clonotype was obtained from a man aged 18 to 29 in good health. The chain joins TRBV5-1 to TRBJ2-5; TRBD2 aligns across 10 bases. CDR3 amino acids: CASNIAGGRETQYF. The CDR3 DNA sequence: TGCGCCAGCAACATAGCGGGGGGCCGCGAGACCCAGTACTTC. The full variable domain, completed using reference TRBV5-1 and TRBJ2-5, is KAGVTQTPRYLIKTRGQQVTLSCSPISGHRSVSWYQQTPGQGLQFLFEYFSETQRNKGNFPGRFSGRQFSNSRSEMNVSTLELGDSALYLCASNIAGGRETQYFGPGTRLLVL.